These 9 T cell receptor beta chains were sequenced from one sample in a study of T cells after posttransplantation cyclophosphamide. Busulfan-fludarabine conditioning, marrow transplant, and cyclophosphamide on days +3 and +4 were administered. Generated by immunoSEQ multiplex PCR, the TCRdb table keeps only in-frame clones and is missing some. The table lists some 45,000 clones, around 91% of them singletons. The sequencing here drew on PBMCs, taken 62 days after allogeneic stem cell transplant with posttransplant cyclophosphamide. The receptors were gathered from a male patient between 60 and 69 years old who received an allogeneic stem cell transplant from a related donor and was CMV-positive. The T cells may partly be graft donor cells.

This chain joins TRBV5-8 and TRBJ1-2; D is perhaps TRBD1 (6 bases). Per germline, CDR1 SGHTS and CDR2 YDEGEE. This CDR3 has 13 amino acids. The germline V and J ends were trimmed by 4 bases and 5 bases, with 12 bases remaining between them. CDR3 residues: CASSRQDSYGYTF. In DNA, the CDR3 is TGTGCCAGCAGCCGCCAGGACAGTTATGGCTACACCTTC.

The V call is TRBV18, the J call TRBJ1-2; TRBD1 matches 7 bases. J was trimmed by 6 bases and V by 2 bases; bases with no gene match: 6. Germline lookup yields CDR1 KGHSH and CDR2 LQKENI. This CDR3 is built from 14 residues. The CDR3 protein is CASSPEGASNGYTF. The CDR3 nucleotides read TGTGCCAGCTCACCAGAGGGGGCCTCTAATGGCTACACCTTC.

The V call is TRBV5-1, the J call TRBJ2-5; TRBD1 is a possible D gene (6 bases). Trimming shortened V by 6 bases and J by 0 bases, and 15 bases separated the two germline ends. CDR1 is SGHRS and CDR2 is YFSETQ in the germline V gene. The length of the CDR3 is 15 residues. The CDR3 nucleotides are TGCGCCAGCACCAAGACAGGAACGTACCAAGAGACCCAGTACTTC. Its protein is CASTKTGTYQETQYF.

The J gene is TRBJ1-1, the V gene TRBV12-5; maybe TRBD1 (6 bases). The length of the CDR3 is 17 residues. V was clipped by 0 bases and J by 10 bases, with 24 bases between them. The germline V gene has CDR1 LGHNT and CDR2 FRNRAP. In nucleotides, the CDR3 is TGTGCTAGTGGTTTGGTATCTTTTGAGGGGGGGGCAATAGCAGCTTTCTTT. This gives the protein CASGLVSFEGGAIAAFF.

The V and J genes are TRBV19 and TRBJ2-2, with 7 bases fitting TRBD1. CDR1 and CDR2 (germline): LNHDA, SQIVND (reference sequence). CDR3 size: 14 residues. The V and J ends lost 9 bases and 5 bases, in that order; junction bases with no gene match: 9. CDR3 loop: CASQTGQETGELFF. Here the CDR3 DNA reads TGTGCCAGCCAAACCGGACAGGAAACCGGGGAGCTGTTTTTT.

The chain employs TRBV27 and TRBJ2-5, with D possibly TRBD1 on 5 matching bases. The germline V gene has CDR1 MNHEY and CDR2 SMNVEV (reference sequence). The CDR3 totals 13 residues. The V gene lost 2 bases and the J gene lost 6 bases, with 10 bases spanning the gap. The CDR3 reads CASSLAGSKTQYF. CDR3 nucleotides: TGTGCCAGCAGTTTAGCAGGGTCAAAGACCCAGTACTTC.

This chain connects TRBV30 to TRBJ1-4; D call uncertain. The CDR3 totals 12 residues. The V gene lost 1 base and the J gene lost 10 bases, with 10 bases spanning the gap. Germline values: CDR1 GTSNPN, CDR2 SVGIG (reference sequence). The CDR3 bases are TGTGCCTGGAGTGACGTGGGGAGAAAACTGTTTTTT. Translation gives CAWSDVGRKLFF.

This clone was seen just once. V is TRBV15 and J is TRBJ1-4; D call uncertain. The germline gives CDR1 LNHNV, CDR2 YYDKDF (reference sequence). The germline V and J ends were trimmed by 7 bases and 5 bases, with 11 bases remaining between them. This CDR3 contains 13 residues. For the CDR3, the DNA is TGTGCCACCACCCTAGAGGGAAATGAAAAACTGTTTTTT. It codes for CATTLEGNEKLFF.

This rearrangement joins TRBV30 to TRBJ2-4, with TRBD2 identical over 7 bases. The CDR3 contains 19 residues. CDR1 GTSNPN and CDR2 SVGIG come from the germline V gene (reference sequence). Trimming took 3 bases from V and 2 from J; bases not matched to a gene: 19. CDR3 sequence: CAWSGGGGAVGPSKNIQYF. In DNA form, the CDR3 reads TGTGCCTGGAGCGGCGGGGGTGGGGCCGTAGGGCCCTCCAAAAACATTCAGTACTTC.